This TCR beta chain was sequenced in a study of cytomegalovirus exposure and HLA in healthy donors. This table comes from immunoSEQ multiplex PCR, and its TCRdb copy is limited to in-frame clones, with some not included. The table has roughly 100,000 clones, about 88% seen once; the top ten hold about 1.8%. The V gene's germline CDR1 is MDHEN and CDR2 SYDVKM. The length of the CDR3 is 14 residues. The V and J ends lost 5 bases and 4 bases respectively, with 15 bases between them. The material sequenced was PBMCs. This rearrangement joins TRBV28 to TRBJ2-7; D ambiguous. The sequence was obtained from a woman younger than 30 in good health and CMV-seropositive. The CDR3 nucleotides are TGTGCCAGCAGTCCGGTTGTGGGCCTTTACGAGCAGTACTTC. This translates into CASSPVVGLYEQYF.